This T cell receptor beta chain is drawn from a study of tumor and adjacent non-tumor tissue in lung cancer. Findings of the study overall: Tumor TCR diversity, when higher, was linked to shorter survival. Compared with tumor, normal lung showed significantly lower TCR diversity.

The library came from three nested PCR rounds adapted from ARM-PCR protocols. TCRdb processed the multiplex PCR reads anew with MiXCR; each CDR3 protein has one entry. The sample lists 90,000 to 100,000 distinct CDR3 sequences, around three quarters occurring once. The CDR3 is 17 residues long. V lost 0 bases, J lost 7 bases, and 8 bases stayed unmatched. Germline-derived CDR1 and CDR2 are MNHEY and SVGAGI. Points on this clonotype: Its specificity is unknown.

No cell sorting was done before RNA was extracted from the tissue. Distant lung tissue was collected more than 3 cm away from the tumor edge. Between August and November 2014, newly diagnosed, chemotherapy-naive lung cancer patients underwent thoracic surgery in China. The chain couples TRBV6-5 to TRBJ2-1, with 11 bases aligning to TRBD2. The sequence derives from a man aged 55-75 years with small cell lung cancer. Sequenced sample: distant non-tumor lung tissue. The CDR3 here is CASSYSVRGLAENEQFF. Here the CDR3 DNA reads TGTGCCAGCAGTTACTCGGTCAGGGGACTAGCGGAAAATGAGCAGTTCTTC.